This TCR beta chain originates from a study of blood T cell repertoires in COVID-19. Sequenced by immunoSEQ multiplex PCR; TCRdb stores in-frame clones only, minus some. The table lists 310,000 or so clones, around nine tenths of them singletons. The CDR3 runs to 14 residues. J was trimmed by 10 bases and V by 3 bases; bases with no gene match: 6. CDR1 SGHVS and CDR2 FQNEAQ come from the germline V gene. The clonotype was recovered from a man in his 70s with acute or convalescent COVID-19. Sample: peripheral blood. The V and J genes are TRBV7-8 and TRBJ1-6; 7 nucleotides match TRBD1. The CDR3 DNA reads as TGTGCCAGCAGCTTGACAGGGATCCCCTCACCCCTCCACTTT. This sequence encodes CASSLTGIPSPLHF.